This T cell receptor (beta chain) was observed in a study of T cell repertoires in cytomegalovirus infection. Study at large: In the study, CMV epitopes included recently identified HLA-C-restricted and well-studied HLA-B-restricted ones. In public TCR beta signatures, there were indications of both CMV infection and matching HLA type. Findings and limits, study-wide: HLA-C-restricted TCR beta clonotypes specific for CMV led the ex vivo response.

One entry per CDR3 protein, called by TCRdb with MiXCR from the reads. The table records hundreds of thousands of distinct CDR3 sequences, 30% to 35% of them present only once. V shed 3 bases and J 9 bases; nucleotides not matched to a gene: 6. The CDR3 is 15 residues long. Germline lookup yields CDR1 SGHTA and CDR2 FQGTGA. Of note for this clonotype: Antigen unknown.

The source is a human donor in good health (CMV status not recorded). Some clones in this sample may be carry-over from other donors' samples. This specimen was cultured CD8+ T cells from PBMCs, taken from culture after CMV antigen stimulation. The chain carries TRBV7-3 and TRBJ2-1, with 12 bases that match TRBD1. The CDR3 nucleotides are TGTGCCAGCAGCTTCCGGGACAGGGGGCGGGCTGAGCAGTTCTTC. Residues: CASSFRDRGRAEQFF. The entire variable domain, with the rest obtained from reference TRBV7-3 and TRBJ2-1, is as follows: GAGVSQTPSNKVTEKGKYVELRCDPISGHTALYWYRQSLGQGPEFLIYFQGTGAADDSGLPNDRFFAVRPEGSVSTLKIQRTERGDSAVYLCASSFRDRGRAEQFFGPGTRLTVL.